The rows below give T cell receptor beta chains drawn from one sample of a study of PD-L1 blockade in urothelial cancer. Libraries were prepared by immunoSEQ multiplex PCR; TCRdb keeps only in-frame clonotypes and omits some of them. The sample has 40,000 to 55,000 clones, around 85% seen once. The sequences come from PBMCs, collected around atezolizumab (anti-PD-L1) treatment. These receptor sequences come from a man in his sixties with urothelial cancer. Each CDR3 is given with its conserved first and last residue. The D gene is left open where the match is weak. Rows give clone size only sometimes, using once, few, many, or a class for an expanded clone.

abundance	v_gene	d_gene	j_gene	len	CDR3aa	CDR3nt
.	TRBV2	TRBD2	TRBJ2-2	14	CATQRSGGTEELFF	TGTGCCACCCAGAGGTCCGGGGGGACGGAGGAGCTGTTTTTT
.	TRBV7-9	TRBD1	TRBJ1-1	14	CASSLTTGGTEAFF	TGTGCCAGCAGCTTAACCACAGGGGGCACTGAAGCTTTCTTT
once	TRBV28	.	TRBJ1-2	14	CASTATNRVYGYTF	TGTGCCAGCACTGCCACTAACAGGGTGTATGGCTACACCTTC
.	TRBV7-9	.	TRBJ2-2	16	CASSTTGFTYTGELFF	TGTGCCAGCAGCACAACCGGGTTTACTTACACCGGGGAGCTGTTTTTT
.	TRBV11-1	TRBD1	TRBJ2-1	15	CASSVQGQLYNEQFF	TGTGCCAGCAGCGTGCAGGGACAGCTTTACAATGAGCAGTTCTTC
.	TRBV6-5	.	TRBJ1-5	15	CASSRQPYSNQPQHF	TGTGCCAGCAGTCGACAGCCATATAGCAATCAGCCCCAGCATTTT
.	TRBV7-9	.	TRBJ2-7	15	CASSSSWGSSYEQYF	TGTGCCAGCAGCTCCTCGTGGGGCAGCTCCTACGAGCAGTACTTC
few	TRBV2	.	TRBJ2-7	14	CASSLETGAYEQYF	TGTGCCAGCAGCCTAGAGACAGGAGCCTACGAGCAGTACTTC
.	TRBV5-1	.	TRBJ2-1	17	CASSLSSSSNSYNEQFF	TGCGCCAGCAGCTTGTCGTCTAGCTCGAACTCCTACAATGAGCAGTTCTTC
.	TRBV5-6	TRBD1	TRBJ1-2	14	CASSPNRGVYGYTF	TGTGCCAGCAGCCCCAACAGGGGCGTTTATGGCTACACCTTC
.	TRBV29-1	.	TRBJ1-2	12	CSVFLVYYGYTF	TGCAGCGTTTTCCTCGTCTATTATGGCTACACCTTC
.	TRBV6-5	.	TRBJ2-7	15	CASSYSGQPPGEQYF	TGTGCCAGCAGTTACTCGGGACAACCACCGGGGGAGCAGTACTTC
few	TRBV7-9	TRBD2	TRBJ2-2	14	CAGEGLANTGELFF	TGTGCCGGGGAGGGACTAGCGAACACCGGGGAGCTGTTTTTT
.	TRBV12-5	TRBD1	TRBJ1-1	17	CASGLVRSGGWNTEAFF	TGTGCTAGTGGTTTGGTACGTTCAGGGGGCTGGAACACTGAAGCTTTCTTT
once	TRBV27	.	TRBJ1-1	11	CASKGRTEAFF	TGTGCCAGCAAGGGGCGGACTGAAGCTTTCTTT
.	TRBV14	TRBD1	TRBJ1-1	17	CASSQDIRDRGTTEAFF	TGTGCCAGCAGCCAAGATATAAGGGACAGGGGTACCACTGAAGCTTTCTTT
once	TRBV9	.	TRBJ2-2	14	CASSPRPEAGELFF	TGTGCCAGCAGCCCCCGGCCTGAGGCCGGGGAGCTGTTTTTT
.	TRBV10-3	TRBD1	TRBJ2-7	14	CAIAPSGGSYEQYF	TGTGCCATCGCCCCGTCAGGGGGATCCTACGAGCAGTACTTC
.	TRBV6-6	TRBD1	TRBJ2-5	15	CASSYSGQGVETQYF	TGTGCCAGCAGTTACTCAGGACAGGGGGTTGAGACCCAGTACTTC
.	TRBV7-9	.	TRBJ1-1	15	CASSLTRTANTEAFF	TGTGCCAGCAGCCTTACGCGGACAGCGAACACTGAAGCTTTCTTT
.	TRBV30	.	TRBJ1-2	13	CAWSVRGFYGYTF	TGTGCCTGGAGTGTACGAGGTTTCTATGGCTACACCTTC
few	TRBV11-1	.	TRBJ1-1	14	CASSSSQGKTEAFF	TGTGCCAGCAGCTCGAGTCAGGGGAAAACTGAAGCTTTCTTT
.	TRBV7-8	TRBD1	TRBJ1-1	17	CASSLVWTGGFNTEAFF	TGTGCCAGCAGCTTAGTTTGGACAGGGGGATTTAACACTGAAGCTTTCTTT
.	TRBV27	TRBD1	TRBJ2-7	15	CASSTSGTGSYEQYF	TGTGCCAGCAGCACCTCCGGGACAGGGTCCTACGAGCAGTACTTC
.	TRBV5-4	.	TRBJ1-2	16	CASSPSPEIKGRGYTF	TGTGCCAGCAGCCCTAGCCCAGAAATCAAGGGTCGTGGCTACACCTTC
.	TRBV6-6	TRBD2	TRBJ2-7	14	CASKTGTSIYEQYF	TGTGCCAGCAAAACCGGGACTAGCATCTACGAGCAGTACTTC
.	TRBV5-6	.	TRBJ2-1	15	CASTMGLSSYNEQFF	TGTGCCAGCACCATGGGACTGAGCTCCTACAATGAGCAGTTCTTC
.	TRBV7-2	.	TRBJ1-4	14	CASSPSGTNEKLFF	TGTGCCAGCAGCCCATCAGGGACTAATGAAAAACTGTTTTTT